This note documents a single T cell receptor (beta chain) sequence. Other DNA sequences within the sample encode an identical CDR3. The repertoire was sequenced with immunoSEQ multiplex PCR; TCRdb's copy has only in-frame clones and lacks some. The table records about 59,000 clones, more than 80% of them present only once. These data belong to a study of blood T cell repertoires in COVID-19. The ends were cut back, 0 bases at V and 4 bases at J, with 13 bases in the middle. CDR1 MNHEY and CDR2 SVGAGI come from the germline V gene. This CDR3 is 16 amino acids long. The sample consisted of peripheral blood. The chain is built from TRBV6-5 and TRBJ1-5; perhaps TRBD1 as D (6 bases). The source is a man aged 80 or over with acute or convalescent COVID-19. The CDR3 bases are TGTGCCAGCAGTTACTCGGGGCAGGGGCCTAATCAGCCCCAGCATTTT. This translates into CASSYSGQGPNQPQHF.